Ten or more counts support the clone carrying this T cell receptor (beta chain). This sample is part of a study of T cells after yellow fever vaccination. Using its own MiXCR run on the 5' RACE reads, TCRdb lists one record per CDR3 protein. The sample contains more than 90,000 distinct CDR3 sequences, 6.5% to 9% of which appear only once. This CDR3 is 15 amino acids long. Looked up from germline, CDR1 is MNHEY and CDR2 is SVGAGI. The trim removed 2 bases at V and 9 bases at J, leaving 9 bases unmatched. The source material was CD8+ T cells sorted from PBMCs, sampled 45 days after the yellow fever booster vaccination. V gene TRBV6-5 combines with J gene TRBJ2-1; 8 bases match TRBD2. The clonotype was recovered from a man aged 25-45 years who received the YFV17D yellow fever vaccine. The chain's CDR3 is CASSYPTGLASEQFF. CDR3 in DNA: TGTGCCAGCAGTTACCCGACAGGACTAGCCTCTGAGCAGTTCTTC.